The following is a TCR beta chain sequence with its context. This sample is part of a study of blood T cell repertoires in COVID-19. Recovery among Cohort 3 donors was established by two negative PCRs, clearance, or symptom resolution. Using immunoSEQ multiplex PCR, the repertoire was profiled, and TCRdb retains in-frame clones only, with some absent. The table has about 330,000 clones, around 87% seen once; the top ten hold approximately 5.3%. Sequenced sample: PBMCs or T cells enriched from blood (not recorded which). The sequence derives from a woman in her twenties or thirties who had recovered from COVID-19.

The CDR3 here is CASSDIAGETQYF. In DNA form, the CDR3 reads TGTGCCAGCAGTGATATAGCGGGGGAGACCCAGTACTTC. The chain combines TRBV2 with TRBJ2-5; the match to TRBD2 covers 8 bases. Germline-derived CDR1 and CDR2 are SNHLY and FYNNEI. The CDR3 spans 13 residues. Germline trimming cut 3 bases from V and 5 bases from J; bases unmatched to any gene: 2.